This TCR beta chain was identified during a study of T-cell reconstitution after alpha-beta-depleted transplantation in children. Unique molecular identifiers were incorporated into the prepared TCRbeta library. MiXCR, run by TCRdb on the PCR reads, gives a single entry per CDR3 protein. The table shows some 200,000 distinct CDR3 sequences, with about 8.7% occurring only once. Study observations and caveats: The main origin of T-cell counts and diversity one year after transplant was newly produced T cells. For some patients, TCRbeta diversity was high at day 60 because of recipient T cells and thymic progenitors that survived. Expanded clones from the graft, numbering several hundred, reportedly supplied alpha-beta T cells about two months after transplant.

For this clonotype: Its target is unknown.

The material was PBMCs, mostly from graft donor cells, obtained 360 days after TCRalphabeta/CD19-depleted stem cell transplant. This clonotype was obtained from a male patient aged 2 to 9 who had a stem cell transplant for acute myeloid leukemia, so the T cells may come from the graft donor.

CDR3 in DNA: TGCAGTGCGTTGGGGGACTCTGGGGCCAACGTCCTGACTTTC. Translation: CSALGDSGANVLTF. V usage is TRBV20-1 and J usage is TRBJ2-6; the D gene could be TRBD1 or TRBD2 (5 bases each). The V end lost 6 bases, the J end lost 0 bases, and 9 bases lay between the germline ends. Looked up from germline, CDR1 is DFQATT and CDR2 is SNEGSKA (reference sequence). The length of the CDR3 is 14 residues.